The 2 T cell receptor beta chains below come from one sample, sequenced in a study of blood T cell repertoires in COVID-19. Using immunoSEQ multiplex PCR, the repertoire was profiled, and TCRdb retains in-frame clones only, with some absent. The table shows around 190,000 clones, with 80% to 90% occurring only once. Sample: peripheral blood. The receptor set was obtained from a middle-aged woman with COVID-19, enrolled during active disease.

V gene TRBV5-1 combines with J gene TRBJ1-2; 7 bases are a match to TRBD1. Germline CDR1 is SGHRS and CDR2 is YFSETQ. Germline trimming cut 4 bases from V and 4 bases from J; bases unmatched to any gene: 4. The CDR3 has 13 amino acids. CDR3 protein: CASSLGQFYGYTF. The CDR3 DNA sequence: TGCGCCAGCAGCCTGGGACAGTTCTATGGCTACACCTTC.

In DNA form, the CDR3 reads TGTGCCATCAGTGAGTCAGGGGTAAATGAGCAGTTCTTC. It translates to CAISESGVNEQFF. V and J are TRBV10-3 and TRBJ2-1; TRBD1 is a possible D gene (5 bases). The CDR3 contains 13 residues. CDR1 and CDR2 (germline): ENHRY, SYGVKD. V was trimmed by 0 bases and J by 7 bases, leaving 7 bases between them.